What follows are 17 T cell receptor beta chains derived from one specimen sequenced in a study of blood T cell repertoires in COVID-19. Clones were sequenced by immunoSEQ multiplex PCR, and TCRdb holds only the in-frame ones, with some missing. Of 150,000 to 200,000 clones listed, around 80% were seen once; the top ten hold about a sixth. The specimen was PBMCs or T cells enriched from blood (not recorded which). The receptor source for this set is a woman between 50 and 59 years old with acute COVID-19.

This chain links TRBV14 with TRBJ1-2; TRBD1 is a possible D gene (6 bases). Looked up from germline, CDR1 is SGHDN and CDR2 is FVKESK. The V and J ends lost 4 bases and 2 bases respectively, with 17 bases between them. The CDR3 runs to 16 residues. For the CDR3, the DNA is TGTGCCAGCAGCCCCACAGGGCTCCAGGGCAACTATGGCTACACCTTC. Residues: CASSPTGLQGNYGYTF.

The rearrangement uses TRBV5-5 and TRBJ2-7; a possible D gene is TRBD2 (5 bases). V was shortened by 4 bases and J by 0 bases, with 14 bases between the two germline ends. The CDR3 extends over 15 amino acids. The germline V gene encodes CDR1 SGHKS and CDR2 YYEKEE (reference sequence). CDR3 DNA: TGTGCCAGCAGCCCCCCGGGCCGGGGCTCCTACGAGCAGTACGTC. Its protein product is CASSPPGRGSYEQYV.

This rearrangement joins TRBV20-1 to TRBJ2-3, with 8 bases fitting TRBD2. CDR1 DFQATT and CDR2 SNEGSKA come from the germline V gene (reference sequence). The CDR3 is 15 residues long. Trimming cost V 3 bases and J 4 bases; bases outside gene matches: 9. The CDR3 spells CSASLGGGQADTQYF. CDR3 in DNA: TGCAGTGCTAGTCTCGGGGGGGGGCAGGCAGATACGCAGTATTTT.

The rearrangement joins TRBV6-5 to TRBJ2-6; D ambiguous. The CDR3 runs 14 residues. The ends were cut back, 6 bases at V and 0 bases at J, with 6 bases in the middle. Germline loops: CDR1 MNHEY, CDR2 SVGAGI. CDR3 region: CASRSGSGANVLTF. The CDR3 coding sequence is TGTGCCAGCAGGTCGGGCTCTGGGGCCAACGTCCTGACTTTC.

The chain carries TRBV7-8 and TRBJ1-5; unclear D gene. The V end lost 5 bases, the J end lost 7 bases, and 15 bases lay between the germline ends. Germline CDR1 SGHVS, CDR2 FQNEAQ. The length of the CDR3 is 14 residues. In DNA, the CDR3 is TGTGCCAGCAGCGAAACTCGCGTGGGCCAGCCCCAGCATTTT. It translates to CASSETRVGQPQHF.

The genes are TRBV19 and TRBJ1-2; a weak D match, TRBD1 (5 bases). This CDR3 has 16 amino acids. V was shortened by 6 bases and J by 0 bases, with 17 bases between the two germline ends. Germline values: CDR1 LNHDA, CDR2 SQIVND (reference sequence). CDR3 residues: CASSPRKQGSNYGYTF. The CDR3 bases are TGTGCCAGTAGCCCCAGGAAGCAGGGCTCTAACTATGGCTACACCTTC.

This clone showed up just a few times. The chain has TRBV7-9 and TRBJ1-4; unclear D gene. The germline gives CDR1 SEHNR, CDR2 FQNEAQ (reference sequence). The CDR3 spans 14 residues. The V end was cut by 3 bases, the J end by 3 bases, with 8 bases between. The CDR3 protein is CASSFKAPNEKLFF. The DNA of the CDR3 is TGTGCCAGCAGCTTCAAAGCTCCTAATGAAAAACTGTTTTTT.

The genes are TRBV10-3 and TRBJ1-5; D may be TRBD1 (5 bases). V dropped 7 bases and J dropped 5 bases, with 15 bases sitting between them. There are 14 residues in the CDR3. The germline V gene has CDR1 ENHRY and CDR2 SYGVKD. CDR3 coding DNA: TGTGCCATCAAGGGGCAGGGCCCCCATCAGCCCCAGCATTTT. It codes for CAIKGQGPHQPQHF.

The chain employs TRBV10-3 and TRBJ2-7; D perhaps matches TRBD1 (6 bases). V lost 2 bases, J lost 7 bases, and 15 bases lay in between. The germline V gene has CDR1 ENHRY and CDR2 SYGVKD. The CDR3 spans 14 residues. The CDR3 loop reads CAISEQTGQGEQYV. The CDR3 coding sequence is TGTGCCATCAGTGAGCAAACAGGGCAGGGAGAGCAGTACGTC.

The chain couples TRBV7-2 to TRBJ2-1; the match to TRBD2 covers 10 bases. Germline CDR1 is SGHTA and CDR2 is FQGNSA. CDR3 length equals 16 residues. V trimming: 8 bases; J trimming: 0 bases; junction bases outside the gene matches: 7. The CDR3 coding sequence is TGTGCCAGCGCAACACTAGCGGGGTTCTCCTACAATGAGCAGTTCTTC. Encoded protein: CASATLAGFSYNEQFF.

This CDR3 reads CASSLAGRGYGYTF. The CDR3 bases are TGTGCCAGCAGTTTAGCGGGGCGCGGGTATGGCTACACCTTC. The gene calls are TRBV28 and TRBJ1-2; TRBD1 is a possible D gene (5 bases). Trimming removed 2 bases at V and 5 bases at J, with 12 bases between. Germline values: CDR1 MDHEN, CDR2 SYDVKM. The CDR3 sequence is 14 residues long.

This CDR3 is CASILAGFNTGELFF. The CDR3 DNA sequence: TGTGCCAGCATCCTAGCGGGTTTCAACACCGGGGAGCTGTTTTTT. V and J are TRBV6-5 and TRBJ2-2; 8 nucleotides agree with TRBD2. CDR1 MNHEY and CDR2 SVGAGI come from the germline V gene. CDR3 size: 15 residues. Trimming at V came to 7 bases and at J to 2 bases, leaving 6 bases not matched to a gene.

J is TRBJ1-1 and V is TRBV29-1; weak D call: TRBD1 (5 bases). Germline loops: CDR1 SQVTM, CDR2 ANQGSEA. CDR3 size: 14 residues. V was shortened by 5 bases and J by 3 bases, with 16 bases between the two germline ends. The CDR3: CSVRPLLGDTEAFF. The CDR3 nucleotides are TGCAGCGTTCGACCGCTTTTAGGGGACACTGAAGCTTTCTTT.

The V and J genes are TRBV19 and TRBJ1-2; 7 bases agree with TRBD1. This CDR3 has 16 residues. Germline loops: CDR1 LNHDA, CDR2 SQIVND (reference sequence). Trimming removed 4 bases from V and 5 bases from J; junction bases left unmatched: 13. The CDR3 DNA reads as TGTGCCAGTAGTAAGGCCGGACAGGAGAAAGGATATGGCTACACCTTC. This sequence encodes CASSKAGQEKGYGYTF.

This chain links TRBV7-9 with TRBJ2-5; 11 bases are shared with TRBD1. Per the germline V gene, CDR1 is SEHNR and CDR2 is FQNEAQ (reference sequence). The CDR3 contains 17 residues. V was pared by 4 bases and J by 5 bases, with 12 bases of the junction left unmatched. This CDR3 reads CASSSLYGTGGGETQYF. In nucleotides, the CDR3 is TGTGCCAGCAGCTCGTTATATGGGACAGGGGGTGGTGAGACCCAGTACTTC.

V gene TRBV6-5 combines with J gene TRBJ1-2; D not certain. From germline, CDR1 is MNHEY and CDR2 SVGAGI. This CDR3 region has 14 residues. Trimming pared 6 bases from V and 1 base from J, leaving 12 bases between. CDR3 sequence: CASSENGRNYGYTF. The CDR3 bases are TGTGCCAGCAGCGAGAACGGTCGTAACTATGGCTACACCTTC.

This clone has just a few counts. This chain links TRBV28 with TRBJ1-4; 9 nucleotides agree with TRBD1. The junction had 9 bases not matched to a gene; V was cut back by 5 bases and J by 8 bases. This CDR3 is 15 amino acids long. In germline, CDR1 is MDHEN, CDR2 SYDVKM. The CDR3 spells CASSPSTGGGEKLFF. The CDR3 region has the DNA TGTGCCAGCAGTCCGTCGACAGGGGGAGGAGAAAAACTGTTTTTT.